Shown below are 18 T cell receptor beta chains from a single sample sequenced in a study of T cells in tumors after PD-1 blockade. Time point noted: first of two pre-therapy site-matched biopsies about two months apart. Only in-frame clones appear in the TCRdb table, and some are missing; sequencing was by immunoSEQ multiplex PCR. The sample contains about 4,200 clones, over 65% of which appear only once. Source: tumor tissue, taken before anti-PD-1 treatment. The origin of the receptors is a human donor with basal cell carcinoma.

The chain couples TRBV7-8 to TRBJ2-7; tentatively, D is TRBD2 (5 bases). The length of the CDR3 is 14 residues. V was clipped by 1 base and J by 4 bases, with 11 bases between them. Germline CDR1 and CDR2: SGHVS and FQNEAQ. CDR3 in DNA: TGTGCCAGCAGCTTAGTGACGGGCGGGTACGAGCAGTACTTC. The encoded protein is CASSLVTGGYEQYF.

The gene calls are TRBV5-1 and TRBJ1-2; no clear D gene. From germline, CDR1 is SGHRS and CDR2 YFSETQ. The CDR3 length is 16 residues. The V end was cut by 3 bases, the J end by 6 bases, with 21 bases between. The CDR3 coding sequence is TGCGCCAGCAGCTGGGCCTCATTTAGGGTTGACGATGGCTACACCTTC. It specifies CASSWASFRVDDGYTF. The full variable domain, in which reference TRBV5-1 and TRBJ1-2 provide the parts outside the CDR3, is KAGVTQTPRYLIKTRGQQVTLSCSPISGHRSVSWYQQTPGQGLQFLFEYFSETQRNKGNFPGRFSGRQFSNSRSEMNVSTLELGDSALYLCASSWASFRVDDGYTFGSGTRLTVV.

This clone was recorded a few times. V and J are TRBV13 and TRBJ2-7; the D gene is possibly TRBD1 (6 bases). CDR3 size: 14 residues. Germline V gene sequence: CDR1 PRHDT, CDR2 FYEKMQ (reference sequence). The germline V and J ends were trimmed by 4 bases and 2 bases, with 12 bases remaining between them. CDR3 in amino acids: CASSSGTPAYEQYF. Written as DNA, the CDR3 is TGTGCCAGCAGCTCCGGGACACCAGCCTACGAGCAGTACTTC.

This clone qualifies as medium-sized. The chain is built from TRBV5-8 and TRBJ1-2, with 7 bases that match TRBD1. Germline V gene sequence: CDR1 SGHTS, CDR2 YDEGEE. Trimming removed 2 bases from V and 7 bases from J; junction bases left unmatched: 8. The CDR3 totals 14 residues. CDR3 region: CASSFRTGDAGYTF. The CDR3 nucleotides read TGTGCCAGCAGCTTCCGTACAGGGGACGCTGGCTACACCTTC.

V gene TRBV6-5 combines with J gene TRBJ1-2; TRBD1 might be the D (5 bases). Deletions cut 0 bases from V and 2 bases from J, with 10 bases between. Germline loops: CDR1 MNHEY, CDR2 SVGAGI. There are 15 residues in the CDR3. As DNA, the CDR3 is TGTGCCAGCAGTTACTCGACTGGGACGAACTATGGCTACACCTTC. Protein sequence: CASSYSTGTNYGYTF.

CDR3 loop: CASSGTSGGRETQYF. The CDR3 bases are TGTGCCAGTAGCGGGACTAGCGGGGGGCGAGAGACCCAGTACTTC. This sequence joins TRBV19 and TRBJ2-5; 15 positions agree with TRBD2. The CDR3 is 15 amino acids. Germline CDR1 and CDR2: LNHDA and SQIVND (reference sequence). V lost 6 bases, J lost 4 bases, and 3 bases stayed unmatched.

This clone was counted a single time. This chain links TRBV7-9 with TRBJ1-1; D uncertain. CDR1 and CDR2 (germline): SEHNR, FQNEAQ (reference sequence). The CDR3 contains 15 residues. With 5 bases removed from V and 2 bases from J, the gap between germline ends came to 15 bases. CDR3 residues: CASSPRMGINTEAFF. In nucleotides, the CDR3 is TGTGCCAGCAGCCCCCGTATGGGCATAAACACTGAAGCTTTCTTT.

This chain uses TRBV5-5 with TRBJ1-1; D is possibly TRBD1 (6 bases). CDR3 size: 17 residues. CDR1 is SGHKS and CDR2 is YYEKEE in the germline V gene (reference sequence). Trimming stripped 2 bases from V and 1 base from J, with 18 bases between. The CDR3: CASSLKTTGTKNTEAFF. For the CDR3, the DNA is TGTGCCAGCAGCTTAAAAACTACCGGGACAAAGAACACTGAAGCTTTCTTT.

By share, this clone ranks as large. The chain has TRBV5-6 and TRBJ1-4; 7 bases align to TRBD1. Unmatched junction bases numbered 6, after V lost 4 bases and J lost 3 bases. The CDR3 runs 15 residues. Germline loops: CDR1 SGHDT, CDR2 YYEEEE. This CDR3 reads CASSPGQAANEKLFF. The DNA for the CDR3 is TGTGCCAGCAGCCCCGGACAGGCAGCTAATGAAAAACTGTTTTTT. The variable domain in full, with the rest retrieved from reference TRBV5-6 and TRBJ1-4, is DAGVTQSPTHLIKTRGQQVTLRCSPKSGHDTVSWYQQALGQGPQFIFQYYEEEERQRGNFPDRFSGHQFPNYSSELNVNALLLGDSALYLCASSPGQAANEKLFFGSGTQLSVL.

This clone was recorded only once. J is TRBJ1-5 and V is TRBV2; possible D gene TRBD1, 6 bases. Germline V CDR1 and CDR2: SNHLY, FYNNEI. CDR3 size: 16 residues. V lost 5 bases and J lost 6, with 20 bases in between. CDR3 DNA: TGTGCCAGCAGTACCATAGGGGGATTCGGGGGTCAGCCCCAGCATTTT. Translating it yields CASSTIGGFGGQPQHF.

The J gene is TRBJ2-7, the V gene TRBV7-2; 9 bases are shared with TRBD2. The germline V gene encodes CDR1 SGHTA and CDR2 FQGNSA. With V trimmed by 4 bases and J by 3 bases, 7 bases remained unmatched. This CDR3 is 15 amino acids long. CDR3 sequence reads: CASSSAGGPGYEQYF. For the CDR3, the DNA is TGTGCCAGCAGCTCCGCGGGGGGGCCTGGCTACGAGCAGTACTTC.

By frequency in the sample, this clone is large. The genes are TRBV12-3 or TRBV12-4 and TRBJ2-1, with D unclear. V lost 3 bases to trimming and J lost 7 bases, with 7 bases between them. The CDR3 contains 12 residues. CDR3 residues: CASSFSVNEQFF. DNA for the CDR3: TGTGCCAGCAGTTTTTCAGTAAATGAGCAGTTCTTC.

This chain uses TRBV6-5 with TRBJ1-6; no firm D call. Trimming left V 5 bases short and J 7 bases short, with 12 bases between. Per the germline V gene, CDR1 is MNHEY and CDR2 is SVGAGI. The CDR3 loop spans 14 amino acids. In DNA form, the CDR3 reads TGTGCCAGCAGTAGTCCCGCACCCAATTCACCCCTCCACTTT. Residues: CASSSPAPNSPLHF.

This clone was found a few times. The genes are TRBV5-1 and TRBJ2-1, with 8 bases that match TRBD1. Germline CDR1 SGHRS, CDR2 YFSETQ. The CDR3 extends over 15 amino acids. J lost 0 bases, V lost 5 bases, and 4 bases had no gene match. In nucleotides, the CDR3 is TGCGCCAGCAGACGGGACAGGTTCTCCTACAATGAGCAGTTCTTC. It encodes CASRRDRFSYNEQFF.

This clone was seen more than once but under ten times. The chain joins TRBV10-2 to TRBJ2-7; D gene unclear. V was pared by 5 bases and J by 1 base, with 3 bases between. Germline V CDR1 and CDR2: WSHSY, SAAADI. This CDR3 has 11 amino acids. CDR3 DNA sequence: TGCGCCAGCAGTTTGTCCTACGAGCAGTACTTC. Encoded protein: CASSLSYEQYF.

The chain recombines TRBV6-5 with TRBJ1-3; D is ambiguous. CDR1 is MNHEY, CDR2 SVGAGI, per germline. V was cut by 0 bases and J by 4 bases, with 10 bases left in between. The CDR3 runs to 15 residues. DNA of the CDR3: TGTGCCAGCAGTTACTCGAACGGGTTAGGAAACACCATATATTTT. Amino acids: CASSYSNGLGNTIYF.

This clone was detected only once. The J gene is TRBJ2-5, the V gene TRBV19, with a weak D call TRBD2 (6 bases). This CDR3 region has 15 residues. Trimming left V 3 bases short and J 2 bases short, with 13 bases between. Germline CDR1 reads LNHDA; CDR2 reads SQIVND (reference sequence). The DNA of the CDR3 is TGTGCCAGTAGTATTGGGGCGGGGTGGCAAGAGACCCAGTACTTC. This gives the protein CASSIGAGWQETQYF.

The chain uses TRBV5-1 and TRBJ1-4; D call uncertain. From germline, CDR1 is SGHRS and CDR2 YFSETQ. The CDR3 runs 13 residues. V lost 4 bases and J lost 2, with 6 bases in between. CDR3 protein: CASSPGTNEKLFF. The DNA of the CDR3 is TGCGCCAGCAGCCCCGGGACTAATGAAAAACTGTTTTTT.